This TCR beta chain was captured in a study of early T cells in non-severe SARS-CoV-2 infection. As for the study in general: Sequenced material consisted of bulk RNA (from unsorted whole blood), and chains were unpaired.

Regarding the study as a whole: Anti-spike CD8 responses were favored by VDJdb matching, which missed private and CD4 specificities.

This clonotype has ten or more counts. Its antigen remains unidentified. This CDR3 has 16 amino acids. Unique molecular identifiers tagged individual cDNA molecules. In TCRdb, the 5' RACE reads were re-called with MiXCR into one record per CDR3 protein. Of roughly 30,000 distinct CDR3 sequences listed, approximately 5% are singletons. The source of this sequence is an adult who was a healthcare worker with PCR-confirmed SARS-CoV-2 infection or an uninfected control (not recorded which). The chain employs TRBV21-1 and TRBJ2-7; the table's D call, TRBD2, has no DNA check behind it. TRBV21-1 is designated a pseudogene. Sequenced: whole blood. Here the CDR3 DNA reads TGTGCCAGCAGCAGCCCGACTAGCGGCCGCACCTACGAGCAGTACTTC. It is translated as CASSSPTSGRTYEQYF.